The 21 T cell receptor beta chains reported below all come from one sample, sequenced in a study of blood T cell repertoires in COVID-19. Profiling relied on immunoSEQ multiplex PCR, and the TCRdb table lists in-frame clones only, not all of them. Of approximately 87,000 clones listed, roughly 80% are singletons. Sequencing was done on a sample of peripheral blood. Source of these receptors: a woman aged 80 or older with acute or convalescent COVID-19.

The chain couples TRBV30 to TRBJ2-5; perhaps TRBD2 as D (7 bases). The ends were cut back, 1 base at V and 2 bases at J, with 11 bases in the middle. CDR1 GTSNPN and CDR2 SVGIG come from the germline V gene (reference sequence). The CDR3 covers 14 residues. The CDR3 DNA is TGTGCCTGGAGTGCCGGGGGGCCTCAAGAGACCCAGTACTTC. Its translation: CAWSAGGPQETQYF.

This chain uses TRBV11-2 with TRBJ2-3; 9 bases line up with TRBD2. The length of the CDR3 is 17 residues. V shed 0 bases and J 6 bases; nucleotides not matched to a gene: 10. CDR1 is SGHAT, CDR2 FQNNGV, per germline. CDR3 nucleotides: TGTGCCAGCAGCTTAGATGCTAGCGGGGTTTATTGGGATACGCAGTATTTT. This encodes CASSLDASGVYWDTQYF.

The CDR3 DNA reads as TGTGCCAGCAGTAGGGAACGGGGAAGGTCCGGGGAGCTGTTTTTT. Translated, it gives CASSRERGRSGELFF. The chain employs TRBV6-5 and TRBJ2-2, with D perhaps matching TRBD2 (5 bases). From germline, CDR1 is MNHEY and CDR2 SVGAGI. With 5 bases removed from V and 6 bases from J, the gap between germline ends came to 16 bases. The CDR3 sequence is 15 residues long.

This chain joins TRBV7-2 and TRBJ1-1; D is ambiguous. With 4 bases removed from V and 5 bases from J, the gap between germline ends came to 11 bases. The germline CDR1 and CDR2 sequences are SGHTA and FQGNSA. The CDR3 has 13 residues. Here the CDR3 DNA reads TGTGCCAGCAGCTCAAGATCAGCGACTGAAGCTTTCTTT. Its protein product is CASSSRSATEAFF.

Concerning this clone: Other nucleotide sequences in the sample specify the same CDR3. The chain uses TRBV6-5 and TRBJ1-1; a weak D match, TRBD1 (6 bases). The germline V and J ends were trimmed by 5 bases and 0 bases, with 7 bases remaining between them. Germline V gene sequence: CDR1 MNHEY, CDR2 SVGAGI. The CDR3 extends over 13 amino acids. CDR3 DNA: TGTGCCAGCAGTAGGACAGTGAACACTGAAGCTTTCTTT. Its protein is CASSRTVNTEAFF.

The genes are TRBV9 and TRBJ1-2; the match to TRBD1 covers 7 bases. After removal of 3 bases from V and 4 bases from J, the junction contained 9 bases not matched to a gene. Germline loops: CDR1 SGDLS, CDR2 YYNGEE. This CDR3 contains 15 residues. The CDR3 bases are TGTGCCAGCAGCGCCGGACAGGAAACACCCTATGGCTACACCTTC. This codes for CASSAGQETPYGYTF.

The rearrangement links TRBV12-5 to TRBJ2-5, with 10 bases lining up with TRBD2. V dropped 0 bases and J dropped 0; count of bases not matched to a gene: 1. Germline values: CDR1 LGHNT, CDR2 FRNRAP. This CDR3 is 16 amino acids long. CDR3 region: CASGLVSGGNQETQYF. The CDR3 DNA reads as TGTGCTAGTGGTTTGGTTAGCGGGGGGAACCAAGAGACCCAGTACTTC.

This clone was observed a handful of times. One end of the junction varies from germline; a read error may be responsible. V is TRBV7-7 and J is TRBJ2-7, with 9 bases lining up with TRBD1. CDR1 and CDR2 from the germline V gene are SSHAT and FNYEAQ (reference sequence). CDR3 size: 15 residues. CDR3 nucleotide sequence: TGTGCTAGCAGCCAGGACAGGGGACCTTCCTACGAGCAGTACTTC. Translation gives CASSQDRGPSYEQYF.

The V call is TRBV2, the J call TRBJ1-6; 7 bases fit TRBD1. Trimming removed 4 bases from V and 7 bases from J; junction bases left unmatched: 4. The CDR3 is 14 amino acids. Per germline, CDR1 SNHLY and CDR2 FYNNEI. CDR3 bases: TGTGCCAGCAGTGTCCGGGGACAGAATTCACCCCTCCACTTT. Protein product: CASSVRGQNSPLHF.

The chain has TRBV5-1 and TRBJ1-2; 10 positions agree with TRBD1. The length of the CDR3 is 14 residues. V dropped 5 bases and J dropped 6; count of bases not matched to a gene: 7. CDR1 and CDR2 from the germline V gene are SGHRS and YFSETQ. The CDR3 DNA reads TGCGCCAGCAGTCGATCGGGACAGGGGAATGGCTACACCTTC. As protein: CASSRSGQGNGYTF.

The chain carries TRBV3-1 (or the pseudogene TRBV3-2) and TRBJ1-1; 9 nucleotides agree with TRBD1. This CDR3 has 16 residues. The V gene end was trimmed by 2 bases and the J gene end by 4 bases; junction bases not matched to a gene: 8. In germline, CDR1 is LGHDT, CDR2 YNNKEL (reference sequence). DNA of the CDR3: TGTGCCAGCAGCCAACCTGGGACAGGGATGTCCACTGAAGCTTTCTTT. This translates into CASSQPGTGMSTEAFF.

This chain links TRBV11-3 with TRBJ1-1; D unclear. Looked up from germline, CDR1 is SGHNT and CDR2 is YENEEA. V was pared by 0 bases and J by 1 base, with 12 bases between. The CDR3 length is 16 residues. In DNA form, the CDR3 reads TGTGCCAGCAGCTTAGATCGTCTGGGCTGGAACACTGAAGCTTTCTTT. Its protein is CASSLDRLGWNTEAFF.

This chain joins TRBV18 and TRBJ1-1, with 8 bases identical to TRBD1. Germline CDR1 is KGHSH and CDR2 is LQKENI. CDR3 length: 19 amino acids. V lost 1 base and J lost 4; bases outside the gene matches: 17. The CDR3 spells CASSPRGGGQVDPSTEAFF. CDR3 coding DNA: TGTGCCAGCTCACCACGTGGGGGGGGACAGGTTGACCCAAGCACTGAAGCTTTCTTT.

CDR3: CASSLAGEVEQYF. The CDR3 nucleotides are TGTGCCAGCAGCTTAGCGGGAGAGGTGGAGCAGTACTTC. The V and J genes are TRBV7-9 and TRBJ2-7, with TRBD2 as a possible D gene (5 bases). Germline CDR1 SEHNR, CDR2 FQNEAQ (reference sequence). There are 13 residues in the CDR3. Trimming removed 0 bases from V and 7 bases from J, with 10 bases in between.

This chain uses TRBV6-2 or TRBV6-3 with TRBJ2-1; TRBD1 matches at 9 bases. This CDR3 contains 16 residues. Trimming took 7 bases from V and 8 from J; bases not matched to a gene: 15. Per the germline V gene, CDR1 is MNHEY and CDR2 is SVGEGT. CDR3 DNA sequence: TGTGCCAGCAACCCGGCCTGGGACAGGGTGAGGGATGAGCAGTTCTTC. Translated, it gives CASNPAWDRVRDEQFF.

The DNA for the CDR3 is TGCGCCAGCAGCCAAGAACGGGGAGTAGCGCGGGAGCAGTACTTC. Protein product: CASSQERGVAREQYF. J is TRBJ2-7 and V is TRBV4-3, with D maybe TRBD2 (5 bases). Germline CDR1 and CDR2: LGHNA and YSLEER. Trimming removed 0 bases at V and 7 bases at J, with 16 bases between. The CDR3 contains 15 residues.

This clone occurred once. The CDR3 loop is CASKGGADNSPLHF. The CDR3 DNA sequence: TGTGCCAGCAAAGGGGGCGCCGATAATTCACCCCTCCACTTT. V gene TRBV28 combines with J gene TRBJ1-6; 7 nucleotides agree with TRBD1. CDR1 is MDHEN and CDR2 is SYDVKM in the germline V gene. After removal of 7 bases from V and 5 bases from J, the junction contained 5 bases not matched to a gene. The CDR3 has 14 amino acids.

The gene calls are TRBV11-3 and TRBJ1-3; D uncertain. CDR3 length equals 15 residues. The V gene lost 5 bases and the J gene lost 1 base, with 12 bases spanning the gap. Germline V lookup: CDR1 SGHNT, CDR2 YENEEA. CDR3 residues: CASSRQTSSGNTIYF. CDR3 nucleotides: TGTGCCAGCAGCCGTCAGACATCATCTGGAAACACCATATATTTT. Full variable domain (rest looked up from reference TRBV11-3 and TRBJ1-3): EAGVVQSPRYKIIEKKQPVAFWCNPISGHNTLYWYLQNLGQGPELLIRYENEEAVDDSQLPKDRFSAERLKGVDSTLKIQPAELGDSAVYLCASSRQTSSGNTIYFGEGSWLTVV.

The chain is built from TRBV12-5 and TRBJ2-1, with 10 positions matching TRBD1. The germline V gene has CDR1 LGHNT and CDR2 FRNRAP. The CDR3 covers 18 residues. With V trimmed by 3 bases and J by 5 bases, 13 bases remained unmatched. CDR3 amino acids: CASGFLDRGLDSHNEQFF. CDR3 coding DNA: TGTGCTAGTGGTTTTCTCGACAGGGGGCTAGATTCCCACAATGAGCAGTTCTTC.

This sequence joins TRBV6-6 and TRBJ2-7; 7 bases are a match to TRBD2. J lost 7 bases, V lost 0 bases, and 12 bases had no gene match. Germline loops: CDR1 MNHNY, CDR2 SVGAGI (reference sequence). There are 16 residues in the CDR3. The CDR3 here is CASSYSFEGGGREQYF. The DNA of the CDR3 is TGTGCCAGCAGTTACTCTTTTGAGGGCGGGGGTCGTGAGCAGTACTTC.

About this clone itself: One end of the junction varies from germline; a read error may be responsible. Here the CDR3 reads CASIYNRDTNNEQFF. The CDR3 DNA reads as TGTGCCAGCATTTACAACCGGGACACCAACAATGAGCAGTTCTTC. The V call is TRBV6-2 or TRBV6-3, the J call TRBJ2-1; D is perhaps TRBD1 (6 bases). The CDR3 contains 15 residues. Germline V gene sequence: CDR1 MNHEY, CDR2 SVGEGT.